Listed below are T cell receptor beta chains from one sample, sequenced in a study of shared clonotypes between healthy human individuals. Some clones are missing from TCRdb's copy, which holds only in-frame ones; the method was immunoSEQ multiplex PCR. The repertoire consists of about 1,900,000 clones, with 85% to 95% occurring once and the leading ten covering less than 1.5%. The specimen was naive CD8+ T cells sorted from blood. Receptors were obtained from a man aged 18 to 29 in good health. CDR3s include the opening cysteine and the closing phenylalanine or tryptophan. A D gene is named only where the DNA matches it firmly. The listing skips clone size in some rows; elsewhere it reads once, few, many or a size class.

j_gene: TRBJ1-1; d_gene: .; abundance: once; v_gene: TRBV15; CDR3aa: CATSRGTEGTNTEAFF; CDR3nt: TGTGCCACCAGCAGGGGGACGGAGGGTACGAACACTGAAGCTTTCTTT
j_gene: TRBJ2-7; d_gene: .; abundance: .; v_gene: TRBV11-2; CDR3aa: CASSLGQGGEQYF; CDR3nt: TGTGCCAGCAGCTTAGGACAGGGAGGCGAGCAGTACTTC
j_gene: TRBJ2-1; d_gene: .; abundance: .; v_gene: TRBV4-3; CDR3aa: CASSQVDGSGIAEQFF; CDR3nt: TGCGCCAGCAGCCAAGTAGATGGTAGCGGAATTGCTGAGCAGTTCTTC
j_gene: TRBJ2-3; d_gene: TRBD2; abundance: .; v_gene: TRBV27; CDR3aa: CASNLASGGADTQYF; CDR3nt: TGTGCCAGCAATTTGGCTAGCGGGGGGGCAGATACGCAGTATTTT
j_gene: TRBJ2-2; d_gene: TRBD2; abundance: .; v_gene: TRBV11-2; CDR3aa: CASSFLAGDTGELFF; CDR3nt: TGTGCCAGCAGCTTCCTCGCGGGAGACACCGGGGAGCTGTTTTTT
j_gene: TRBJ2-7; d_gene: .; abundance: .; v_gene: TRBV5-8; CDR3aa: CASRGGRSYEQYF; CDR3nt: TGTGCCAGCAGAGGGGGTAGGTCCTACGAGCAGTACTTC
j_gene: TRBJ1-1; d_gene: TRBD1; abundance: .; v_gene: TRBV27; CDR3aa: CASSLTSGGQTEAFF; CDR3nt: TGTGCCAGCAGTTTAACCTCAGGGGGCCAAACTGAAGCTTTCTTT
j_gene: TRBJ2-7; d_gene: TRBD2; abundance: .; v_gene: TRBV9; CDR3aa: CASSSGTSGYEQYF; CDR3nt: TGTGCCAGCAGTTCTGGGACTAGCGGCTACGAGCAGTACTTC
j_gene: TRBJ2-1; d_gene: TRBD2; abundance: once; v_gene: TRBV10-1; CDR3aa: CASSEGLAGGAQDEQFF; CDR3nt: TGCGCCAGCAGTGAGGGGCTAGCGGGAGGGGCTCAGGATGAGCAGTTCTTC
j_gene: TRBJ2-7; d_gene: .; abundance: few; v_gene: TRBV5-1; CDR3aa: CASSLGDEQYF; CDR3nt: TGCGCCAGCAGCTTGGGGGACGAGCAGTACTTC
j_gene: TRBJ1-5; d_gene: .; abundance: few; v_gene: TRBV19; CDR3aa: CASSIGASQPQHF; CDR3nt: TGTGCCAGTAGTATAGGGGCGAGTCAGCCCCAGCATTTT
j_gene: TRBJ2-1; d_gene: .; abundance: .; v_gene: TRBV4-3; CDR3aa: CASSQVLWHEQFF; CDR3nt: TGCGCCAGCAGCCAAGTCCTGTGGCATGAGCAGTTCTTC
j_gene: TRBJ2-3; d_gene: TRBD2; abundance: .; v_gene: TRBV7-2; CDR3aa: CASSWLSGGRTDTQYF; CDR3nt: TGTGCCAGCAGTTGGCTGTCGGGGGGGAGGACAGATACGCAGTATTTT
j_gene: TRBJ2-7; d_gene: .; abundance: .; v_gene: TRBV13; CDR3aa: CASSLGSSAYEQYF; CDR3nt: TGTGCCAGCAGCTTAGGGTCCTCGGCCTACGAGCAGTACTTC
j_gene: TRBJ1-2; d_gene: .; abundance: .; v_gene: TRBV6-1; CDR3aa: CASSEIGLDGYTF; CDR3nt: TGTGCCAGCAGTGAAATAGGGCTCGATGGCTACACCTTC
j_gene: TRBJ2-7; d_gene: TRBD2; abundance: once; v_gene: TRBV6-5; CDR3aa: CASSKAGGPGEQYF; CDR3nt: TGTGCCAGCAGTAAAGCGGGAGGGCCGGGCGAGCAGTACTTC
j_gene: TRBJ2-5; d_gene: TRBD2; abundance: .; v_gene: TRBV27; CDR3aa: CASSLNSGGRETQYF; CDR3nt: TGTGCCAGCAGCCTAAACAGCGGGGGACGAGAGACCCAGTACTTC
j_gene: TRBJ1-2; d_gene: .; abundance: .; v_gene: TRBV4-3; CDR3aa: CASSETARWTYGYTF; CDR3nt: TGCGCCAGCAGCGAGACTGCCCGCTGGACCTATGGCTACACCTTC
j_gene: TRBJ2-7; d_gene: .; abundance: .; v_gene: TRBV7-9; CDR3aa: CASSRQFPYEQYF; CDR3nt: TGTGCCAGCAGCCGACAGTTCCCCTACGAGCAGTACTTC
j_gene: TRBJ2-1; d_gene: TRBD2; abundance: .; v_gene: TRBV19; CDR3aa: CASRAGVNEQFF; CDR3nt: TGTGCCAGTAGGGCGGGGGTCAATGAGCAGTTCTTC
j_gene: TRBJ2-7; d_gene: TRBD1; abundance: .; v_gene: TRBV29-1; CDR3aa: CSVETDRAIYEQYF; CDR3nt: TGCAGCGTTGAAACGGACAGGGCTATCTACGAGCAGTACTTC
j_gene: TRBJ2-5; d_gene: .; abundance: .; v_gene: TRBV5-1; CDR3aa: CASSYLQETQYF; CDR3nt: TGCGCCAGCAGCTACCTCCAAGAGACCCAGTACTTC
j_gene: TRBJ2-1; d_gene: TRBD2; abundance: .; v_gene: TRBV7-2; CDR3aa: CASSLEGLAAYNEQFF; CDR3nt: TGTGCCAGCAGCTTAGAGGGACTAGCGGCCTACAATGAGCAGTTCTTC
j_gene: TRBJ2-7; d_gene: TRBD2; abundance: .; v_gene: TRBV12-5; CDR3aa: CASGLTPPLAGVYEQYF; CDR3nt: TGTGCTAGTGGTTTAACCCCCCCGCTAGCGGGAGTATACGAGCAGTACTTC
j_gene: TRBJ2-7; d_gene: .; abundance: .; v_gene: TRBV7-6; CDR3aa: CASSLEGSPYEQYF; CDR3nt: TGTGCCAGCAGCTTAGAGGGTTCGCCCTACGAGCAGTACTTC
j_gene: TRBJ2-7; d_gene: TRBD1; abundance: .; v_gene: TRBV27; CDR3aa: CASSTRGTGYEQYF; CDR3nt: TGTGCCAGCAGTACGAGAGGGACAGGGTACGAGCAGTACTTC
j_gene: TRBJ2-2; d_gene: .; abundance: .; v_gene: TRBV27; CDR3aa: CASSLDGGGELFF; CDR3nt: TGTGCCAGCAGCCTAGATGGTGGCGGGGAGCTGTTTTTT
j_gene: TRBJ1-1; d_gene: TRBD1; abundance: .; v_gene: TRBV7-6; CDR3aa: CASSLEAGGIWAFF; CDR3nt: TGTGCCAGCAGCTTAGAGGCAGGGGGCATTTGGGCTTTCTTT
j_gene: TRBJ2-7; d_gene: TRBD1; abundance: .; v_gene: TRBV28; CDR3aa: CATTDRGYEQYF; CDR3nt: TGTGCCACCACAGACAGGGGGTACGAGCAGTACTTC
j_gene: TRBJ1-1; d_gene: TRBD1; abundance: once; v_gene: TRBV5-4; CDR3aa: CASSEETGGDTEAFF; CDR3nt: TGTGCCAGCAGCGAGGAGACAGGGGGGGACACTGAAGCTTTCTTT
j_gene: TRBJ2-7; d_gene: TRBD2; abundance: .; v_gene: TRBV18; CDR3aa: CASSPTGGTYEQYF; CDR3nt: TGTGCCAGCTCACCAACGGGGGGGACCTACGAGCAGTACTTC
j_gene: TRBJ1-6; d_gene: .; abundance: .; v_gene: TRBV11-2; CDR3aa: CASSLDNFRGGSPLHF; CDR3nt: TGTGCCAGCAGCTTAGATAACTTTCGGGGGGGTTCACCCCTCCACTTT
j_gene: TRBJ2-1; d_gene: TRBD1; abundance: .; v_gene: TRBV6-5; CDR3aa: CASSSTGFNNEQFF; CDR3nt: TGTGCCAGCAGTTCGACAGGGTTCAACAATGAGCAGTTCTTC
j_gene: TRBJ2-5; d_gene: .; abundance: .; v_gene: TRBV27; CDR3aa: CASLEGETQYF; CDR3nt: TGTGCCAGTTTGGAGGGAGAGACCCAGTACTTC
j_gene: TRBJ1-2; d_gene: TRBD1; abundance: .; v_gene: TRBV27; CDR3aa: CASSHGTGEGYTF; CDR3nt: TGTGCCAGCAGTCATGGGACAGGGGAAGGCTACACCTTC